This entry features one TCR beta chain sequence. The target antigen is unknown. This CDR3 region has 16 residues. The ends lost 5 bases at V and 7 bases at J; junction bases unmatched: 13. Germline CDR1 SGHTA, CDR2 FQGNSA. This entry belongs to a study of T-cell memory formation after mild COVID-19. Whole-study context: Largely donor-specific sequence clusters came from a couple of donors.

From 5'RACE with constant-segment primers came TCR alpha and TCR beta cDNA libraries that carried sample barcodes and UMIs. Each CDR3 protein is one row after TCRdb ran MiXCR on the 5' RACE reads. The table lists a few hundred thousand distinct CDR3 sequences, 15% to 20% of them singletons. Points from the study as a whole: Whereas later expanders leaned CD4+, clones contracting day 15 to 85 showed a balanced CD4/CD8 makeup. CD4+ contracting clones were found mainly in CM and EM, and CD8+ ones in EMRA.

This receptor was taken from a man between 18 and 35 years old who had mild COVID-19 (a few samples of this study predate the infection). Cell type and time point are not known. Input material: PBMCs or a T cell subset sorted from them (not recorded which). The rearrangement uses TRBV7-2 and TRBJ2-2, with 7 bases aligning to TRBD2. The CDR3 coding sequence is TGTGCCAGCAGCCTCACTAGCGCGAGGCCTGGCGGGGAGCTGTTTTTT. Protein: CASSLTSARPGGELFF.